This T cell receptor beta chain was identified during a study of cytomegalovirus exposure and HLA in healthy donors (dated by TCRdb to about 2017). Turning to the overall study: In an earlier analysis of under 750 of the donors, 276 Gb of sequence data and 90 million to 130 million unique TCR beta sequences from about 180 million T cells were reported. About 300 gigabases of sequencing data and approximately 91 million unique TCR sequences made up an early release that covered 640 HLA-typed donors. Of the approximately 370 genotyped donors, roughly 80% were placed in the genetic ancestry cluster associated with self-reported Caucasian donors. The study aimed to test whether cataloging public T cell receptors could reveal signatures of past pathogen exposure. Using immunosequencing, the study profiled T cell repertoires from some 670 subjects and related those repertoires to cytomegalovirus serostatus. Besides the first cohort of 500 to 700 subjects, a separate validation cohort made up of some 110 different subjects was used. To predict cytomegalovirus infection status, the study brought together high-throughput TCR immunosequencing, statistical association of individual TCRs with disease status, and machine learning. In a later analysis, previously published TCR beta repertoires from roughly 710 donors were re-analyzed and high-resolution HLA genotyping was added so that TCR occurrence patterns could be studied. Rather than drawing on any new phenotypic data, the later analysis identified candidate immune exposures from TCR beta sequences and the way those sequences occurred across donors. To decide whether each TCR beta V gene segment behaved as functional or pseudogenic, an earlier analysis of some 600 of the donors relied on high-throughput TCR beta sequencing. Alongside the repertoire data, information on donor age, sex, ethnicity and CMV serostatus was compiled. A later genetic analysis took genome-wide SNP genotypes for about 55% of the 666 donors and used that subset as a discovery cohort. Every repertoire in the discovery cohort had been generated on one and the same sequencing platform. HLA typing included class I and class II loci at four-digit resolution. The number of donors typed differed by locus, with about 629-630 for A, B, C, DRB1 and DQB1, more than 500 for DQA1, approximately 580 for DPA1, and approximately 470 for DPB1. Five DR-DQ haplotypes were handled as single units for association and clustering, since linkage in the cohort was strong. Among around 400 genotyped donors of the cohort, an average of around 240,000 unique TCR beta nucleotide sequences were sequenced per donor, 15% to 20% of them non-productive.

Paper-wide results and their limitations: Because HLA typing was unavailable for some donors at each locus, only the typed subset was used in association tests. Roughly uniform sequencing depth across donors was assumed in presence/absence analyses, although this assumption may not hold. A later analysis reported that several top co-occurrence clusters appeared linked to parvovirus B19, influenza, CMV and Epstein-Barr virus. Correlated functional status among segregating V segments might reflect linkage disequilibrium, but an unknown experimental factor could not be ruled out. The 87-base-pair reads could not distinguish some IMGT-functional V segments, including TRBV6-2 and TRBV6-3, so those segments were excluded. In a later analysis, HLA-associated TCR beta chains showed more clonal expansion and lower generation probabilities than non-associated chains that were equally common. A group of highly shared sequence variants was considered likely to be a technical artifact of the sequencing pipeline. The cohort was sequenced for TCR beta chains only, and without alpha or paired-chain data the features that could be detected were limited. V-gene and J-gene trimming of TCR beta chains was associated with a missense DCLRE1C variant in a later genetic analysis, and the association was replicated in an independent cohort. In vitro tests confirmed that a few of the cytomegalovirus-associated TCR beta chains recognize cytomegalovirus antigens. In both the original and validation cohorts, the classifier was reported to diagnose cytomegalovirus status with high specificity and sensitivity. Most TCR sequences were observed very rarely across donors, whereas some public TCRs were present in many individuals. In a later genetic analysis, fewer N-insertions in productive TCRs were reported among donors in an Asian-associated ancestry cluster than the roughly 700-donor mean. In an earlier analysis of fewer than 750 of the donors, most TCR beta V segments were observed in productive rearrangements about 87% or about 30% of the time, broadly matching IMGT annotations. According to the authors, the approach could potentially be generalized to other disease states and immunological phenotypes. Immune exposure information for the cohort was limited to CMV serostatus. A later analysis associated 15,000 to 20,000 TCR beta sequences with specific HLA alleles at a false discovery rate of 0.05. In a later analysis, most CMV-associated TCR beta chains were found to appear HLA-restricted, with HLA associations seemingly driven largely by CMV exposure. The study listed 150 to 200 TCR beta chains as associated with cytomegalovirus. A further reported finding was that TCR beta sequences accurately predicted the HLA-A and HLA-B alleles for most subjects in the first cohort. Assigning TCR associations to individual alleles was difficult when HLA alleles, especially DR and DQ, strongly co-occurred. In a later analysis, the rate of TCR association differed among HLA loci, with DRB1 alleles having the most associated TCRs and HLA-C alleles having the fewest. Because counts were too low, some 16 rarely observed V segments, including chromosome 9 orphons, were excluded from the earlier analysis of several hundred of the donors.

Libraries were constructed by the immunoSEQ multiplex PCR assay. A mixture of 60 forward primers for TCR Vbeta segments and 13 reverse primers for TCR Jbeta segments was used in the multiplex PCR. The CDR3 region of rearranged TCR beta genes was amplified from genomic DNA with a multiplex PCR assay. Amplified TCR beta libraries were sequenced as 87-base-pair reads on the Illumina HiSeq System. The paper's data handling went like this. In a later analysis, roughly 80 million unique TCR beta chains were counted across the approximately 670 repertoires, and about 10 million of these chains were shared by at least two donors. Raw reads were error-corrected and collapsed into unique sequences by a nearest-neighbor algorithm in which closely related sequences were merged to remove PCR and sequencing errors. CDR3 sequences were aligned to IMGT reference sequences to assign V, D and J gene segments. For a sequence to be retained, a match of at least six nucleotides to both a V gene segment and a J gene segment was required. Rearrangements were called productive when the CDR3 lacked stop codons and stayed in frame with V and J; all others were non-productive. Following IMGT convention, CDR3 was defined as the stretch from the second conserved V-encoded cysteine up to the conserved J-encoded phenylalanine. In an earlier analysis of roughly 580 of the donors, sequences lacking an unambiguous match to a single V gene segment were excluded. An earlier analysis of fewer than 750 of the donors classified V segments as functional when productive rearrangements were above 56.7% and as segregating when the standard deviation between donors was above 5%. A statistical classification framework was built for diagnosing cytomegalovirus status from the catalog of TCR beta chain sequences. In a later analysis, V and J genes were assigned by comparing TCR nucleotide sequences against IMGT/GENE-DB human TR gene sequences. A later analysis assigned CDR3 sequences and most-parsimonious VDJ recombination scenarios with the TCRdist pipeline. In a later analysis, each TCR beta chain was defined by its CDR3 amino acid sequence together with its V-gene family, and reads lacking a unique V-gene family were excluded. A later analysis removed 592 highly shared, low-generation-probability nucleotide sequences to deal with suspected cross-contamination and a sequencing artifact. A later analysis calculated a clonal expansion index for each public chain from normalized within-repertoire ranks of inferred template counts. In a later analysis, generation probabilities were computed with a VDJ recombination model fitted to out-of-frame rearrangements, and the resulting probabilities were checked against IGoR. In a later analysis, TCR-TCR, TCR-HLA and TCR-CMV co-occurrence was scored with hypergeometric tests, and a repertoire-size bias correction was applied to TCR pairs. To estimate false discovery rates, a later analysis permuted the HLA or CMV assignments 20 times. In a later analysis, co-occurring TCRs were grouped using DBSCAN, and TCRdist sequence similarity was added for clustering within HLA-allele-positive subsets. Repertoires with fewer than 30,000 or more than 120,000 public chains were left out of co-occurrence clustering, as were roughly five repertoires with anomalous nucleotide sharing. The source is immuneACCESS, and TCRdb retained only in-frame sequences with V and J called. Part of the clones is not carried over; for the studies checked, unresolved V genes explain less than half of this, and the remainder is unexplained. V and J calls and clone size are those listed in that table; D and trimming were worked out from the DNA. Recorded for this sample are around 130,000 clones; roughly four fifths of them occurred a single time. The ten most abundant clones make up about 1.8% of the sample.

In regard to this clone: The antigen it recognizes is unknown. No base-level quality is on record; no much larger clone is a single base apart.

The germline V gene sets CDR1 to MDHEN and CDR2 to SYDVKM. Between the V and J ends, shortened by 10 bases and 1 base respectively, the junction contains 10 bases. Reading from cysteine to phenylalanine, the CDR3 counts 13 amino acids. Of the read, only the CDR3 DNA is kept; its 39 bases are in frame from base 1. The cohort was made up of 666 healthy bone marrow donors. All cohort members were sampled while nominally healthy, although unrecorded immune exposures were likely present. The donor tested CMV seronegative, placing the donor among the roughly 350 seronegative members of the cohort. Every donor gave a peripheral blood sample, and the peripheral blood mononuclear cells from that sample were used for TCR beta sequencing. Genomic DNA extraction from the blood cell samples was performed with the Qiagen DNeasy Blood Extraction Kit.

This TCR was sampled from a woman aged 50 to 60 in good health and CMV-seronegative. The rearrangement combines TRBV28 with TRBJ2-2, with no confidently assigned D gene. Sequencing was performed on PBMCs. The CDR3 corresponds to CATSRLNTGELFF. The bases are TGTGCCACCTCTAGACTGAACACCGGGGAGCTGTTTTTT. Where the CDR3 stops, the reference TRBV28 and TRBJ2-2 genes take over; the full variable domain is DVKVTQSSRYLVKRTGEKVFLECVQDMDHENMFWYRQDPGLGLRLIYFSYDVKMKEKGDIPEGYSVSREKKERFSLILESASTNQTSMYLCATSRLNTGELFFGEGSRLTVL.